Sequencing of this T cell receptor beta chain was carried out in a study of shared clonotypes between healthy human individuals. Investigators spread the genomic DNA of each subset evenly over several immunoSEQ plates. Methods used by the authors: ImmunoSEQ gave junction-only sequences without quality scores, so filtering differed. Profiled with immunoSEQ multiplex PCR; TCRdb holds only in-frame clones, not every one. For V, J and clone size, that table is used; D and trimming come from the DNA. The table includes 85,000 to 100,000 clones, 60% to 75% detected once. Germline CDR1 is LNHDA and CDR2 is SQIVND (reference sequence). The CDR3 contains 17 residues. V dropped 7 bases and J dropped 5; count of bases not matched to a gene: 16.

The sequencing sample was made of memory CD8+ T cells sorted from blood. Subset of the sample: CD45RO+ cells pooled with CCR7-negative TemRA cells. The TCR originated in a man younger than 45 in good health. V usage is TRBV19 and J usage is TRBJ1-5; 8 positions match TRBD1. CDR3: CASMSGWDRTIDQPQHF. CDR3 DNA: TGTGCCAGTATGAGCGGGTGGGACAGGACGATCGATCAGCCCCAGCATTTT.